This is a list of T cell receptor beta chains from one sample in a study of post-analysis software for immune sequencing data. TCRdb re-called the PCR reads with MiXCR, one entry per CDR3 protein. The profile shows some 690,000 distinct CDR3 sequences, approximately 60% of them singletons. Source material: blood. The receptors derive from a girl aged 2-15 years with multiple sclerosis. Both conserved end residues are part of each CDR3. D genes are given only for firm matches. Part of the rows lack a size; the others show once, few, many or a class for expanded clones.

length: 14
J: TRBJ2-5
V: TRBV6-2/TRBV6-3
D: TRBD2
size: -
CDR3: CASSYSGLAGEQYF
DNA: TGTGCCAGCAGTTACTCAGGACTAGCTGGTGAGCAGTACTTC

length: 16
J: TRBJ2-7
V: TRBV5-1
D: -
size: -
CDR3: CASSRAIDGRLNEQYF
DNA: TGCGCCAGCAGCCGCGCCATAGATGGGAGGCTGAACGAGCAGTACTTC

length: 14
J: TRBJ2-5
V: TRBV7-8
D: TRBD2
size: few
CDR3: CASSFLRGQETQYF
DNA: TGTGCCAGCAGCTTTTTGCGGGGGCAAGAGACCCAGTACTTC

length: 12
J: TRBJ2-3
V: TRBV12-3/TRBV12-4
D: -
size: -
CDR3: CASSSLKGTQYF
DNA: TGTGCCAGCAGTTCCCTAAAGGGTACGCAGTATTTT

length: 17
J: TRBJ1-6
V: TRBV20-1
D: -
size: -
CDR3: CSALGLGSGSYNSPLHF
DNA: TGCAGTGCTCTGGGTCTTGGCTCAGGGTCCTATAATTCACCCCTCCACTTT

length: 14
J: TRBJ2-7
V: TRBV6-2/TRBV6-3
D: -
size: -
CDR3: CASSYSRVTYEQYF
DNA: TGTGCCAGCAGTTACTCGAGGGTAACCTACGAGCAGTACTTC

length: 17
J: TRBJ2-1
V: TRBV12-3/TRBV12-4
D: TRBD2
size: once
CDR3: CASSLGLGGVVAREQFF
DNA: TGTGCCAGCAGTTTGGGACTAGGGGGTGTGGTTGCAAGGGAGCAGTTCTTC

length: 15
J: TRBJ1-2
V: TRBV20-1
D: -
size: -
CDR3: CSARGRRRGGDGYTF
DNA: TGCAGTGCTAGAGGCAGGCGGCGTGGGGGCGATGGCTACACCTTC

length: 16
J: TRBJ2-1
V: TRBV20-1
D: TRBD2
size: -
CDR3: CSARSASGQPYNEQFF
DNA: TGCAGTGCTAGGTCAGCTAGCGGCCAACCCTACAATGAGCAGTTCTTC

length: 16
J: TRBJ1-5
V: TRBV20-1
D: -
size: -
CDR3: CSASEAGTVGNQPQHF
DNA: TGCAGTGCTAGTGAGGCTGGGACGGTGGGCAATCAGCCCCAGCATTTT

length: 16
J: TRBJ2-7
V: TRBV4-2
D: TRBD1
size: -
CDR3: CASSPNRGISSYEQYF
DNA: TGTGCCAGCAGCCCAAACAGGGGGATTAGCTCCTACGAGCAGTACTTC